This TCR beta chain was observed in a study of T cell responses to AZD1222 COVID-19 vaccine. Of note for this clone: The antigen is not known.

Regarding the study as a whole: The donor group comprised mostly white British people and more females; the analysis possibly underestimated clonal diversity. Close to half of spike-specific TCRs reportedly recognize unmutated variant regions. Repertoires were collected only later (after the peak T cell response had occurred). Just five or six AZD1222 recipients were seropositive at baseline.

The CDR3 length is 18 residues. Per germline, CDR1 LGHNA and CDR2 YSLEER. The germline V and J ends were trimmed by 0 bases and 5 bases, with 20 bases remaining between them. Produced via immunoSEQ multiplex PCR; TCRdb's table is partial and in-frame only. Counted here are 120,000 or so clones, about 90% occurring once; the ten biggest clones make up around 14%. The genes are TRBV4-3 and TRBJ1-5; no clear D gene. Sample: peripheral blood, taken on day 0 of AZD1222 vaccination. This sequence was found in an adult in good health. DNA of the CDR3: TGCGCCAGCAGCCAAGAAACCAGCGAAGCTCGGCGTCATCAGCCCCAGCATTTT. Translation gives CASSQETSEARRHQPQHF.